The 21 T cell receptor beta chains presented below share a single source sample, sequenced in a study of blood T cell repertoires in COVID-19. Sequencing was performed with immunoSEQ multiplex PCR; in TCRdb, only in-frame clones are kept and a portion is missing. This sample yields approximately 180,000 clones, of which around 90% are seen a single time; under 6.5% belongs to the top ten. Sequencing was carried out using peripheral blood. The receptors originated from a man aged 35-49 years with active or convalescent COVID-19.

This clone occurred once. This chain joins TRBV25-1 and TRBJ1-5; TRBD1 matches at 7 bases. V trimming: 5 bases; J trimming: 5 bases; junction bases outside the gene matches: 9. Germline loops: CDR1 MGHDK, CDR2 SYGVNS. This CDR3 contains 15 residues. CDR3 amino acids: CASSRGGRGDQPQHF. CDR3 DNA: TGTGCCAGCAGTCGAGGGGGCAGGGGTGATCAGCCCCAGCATTTT.

CDR3 nucleotides: TGTGCCAGCAGCGGCCCAGCGGGGTCTTACACCGGGGAGCTGTTTTTT. Amino acid sequence: CASSGPAGSYTGELFF. This chain connects TRBV11-2 to TRBJ2-2; 7 bases match TRBD2. The germline V gene encodes CDR1 SGHAT and CDR2 FQNNGV. CDR3 length: 16 residues. V dropped 5 bases and J dropped 3; count of bases not matched to a gene: 9.

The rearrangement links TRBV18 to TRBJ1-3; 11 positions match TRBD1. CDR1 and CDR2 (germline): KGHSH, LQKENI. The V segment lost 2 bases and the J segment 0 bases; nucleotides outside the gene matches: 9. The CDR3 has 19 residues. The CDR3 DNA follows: TGTGCCAGCTCACCAAGGGACAGGGGGGCTACGAGCTCTGGAAACACCATATATTTT. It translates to CASSPRDRGATSSGNTIYF.

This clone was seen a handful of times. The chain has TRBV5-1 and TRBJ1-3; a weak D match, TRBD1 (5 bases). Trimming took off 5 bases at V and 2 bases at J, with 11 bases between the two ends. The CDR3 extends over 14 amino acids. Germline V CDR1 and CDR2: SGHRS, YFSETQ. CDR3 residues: CASRLQGAGNTIYF. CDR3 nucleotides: TGCGCCAGCAGACTGCAGGGCGCTGGAAACACCATATATTTT.

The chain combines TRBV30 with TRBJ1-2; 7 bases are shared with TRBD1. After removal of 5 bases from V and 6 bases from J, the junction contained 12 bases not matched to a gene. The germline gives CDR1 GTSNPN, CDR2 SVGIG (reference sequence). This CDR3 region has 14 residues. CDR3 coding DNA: TGTGCCTGGTGGGAGGCAGGGGGAATGGATGGCTACACCTTC. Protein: CAWWEAGGMDGYTF.

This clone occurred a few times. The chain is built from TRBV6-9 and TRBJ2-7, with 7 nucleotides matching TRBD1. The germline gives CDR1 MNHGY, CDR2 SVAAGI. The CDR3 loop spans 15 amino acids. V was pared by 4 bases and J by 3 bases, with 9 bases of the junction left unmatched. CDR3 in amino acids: CASSFRQGFLYEQYF. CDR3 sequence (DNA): TGTGCCAGCAGTTTTCGACAGGGTTTCCTCTACGAGCAGTACTTC.

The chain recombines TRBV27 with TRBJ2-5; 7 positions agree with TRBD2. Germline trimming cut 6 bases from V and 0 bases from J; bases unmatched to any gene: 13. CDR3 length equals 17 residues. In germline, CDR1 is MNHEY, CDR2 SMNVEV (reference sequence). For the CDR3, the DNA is TGTGCCAGCAGCCTGTTGGCCGGGGGGAGAAACCAAGAGACCCAGTACTTC. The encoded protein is CASSLLAGGRNQETQYF.

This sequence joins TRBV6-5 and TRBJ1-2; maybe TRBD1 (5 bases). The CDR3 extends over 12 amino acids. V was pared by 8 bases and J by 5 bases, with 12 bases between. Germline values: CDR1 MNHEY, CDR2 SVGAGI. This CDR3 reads CASWLDSYGYTF. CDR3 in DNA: TGTGCCAGCTGGTTAGACAGTTATGGCTACACCTTC.

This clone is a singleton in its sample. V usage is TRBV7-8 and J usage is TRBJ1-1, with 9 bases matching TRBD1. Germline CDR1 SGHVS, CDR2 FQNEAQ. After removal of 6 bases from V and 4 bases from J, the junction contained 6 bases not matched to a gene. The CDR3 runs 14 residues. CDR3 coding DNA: TGTGCCAGCAGTTCCCGGGACAGGGCCACTGAAGCTTTCTTT. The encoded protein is CASSSRDRATEAFF.

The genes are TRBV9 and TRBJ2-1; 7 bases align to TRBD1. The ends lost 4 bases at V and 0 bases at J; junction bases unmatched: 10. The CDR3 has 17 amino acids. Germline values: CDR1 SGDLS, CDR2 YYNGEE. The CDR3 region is CASSPKGAASSYNEQFF. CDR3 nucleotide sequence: TGTGCCAGCAGCCCAAAGGGGGCGGCTAGCTCCTACAATGAGCAGTTCTTC.

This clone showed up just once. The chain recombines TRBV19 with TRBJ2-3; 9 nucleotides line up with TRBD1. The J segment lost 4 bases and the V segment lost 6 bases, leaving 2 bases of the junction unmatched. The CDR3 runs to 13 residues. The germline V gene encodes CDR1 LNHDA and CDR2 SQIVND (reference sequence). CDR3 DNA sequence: TGTGCCAGTAGGACAGGGGGGCCAGATACGCAGTATTTT. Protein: CASRTGGPDTQYF.

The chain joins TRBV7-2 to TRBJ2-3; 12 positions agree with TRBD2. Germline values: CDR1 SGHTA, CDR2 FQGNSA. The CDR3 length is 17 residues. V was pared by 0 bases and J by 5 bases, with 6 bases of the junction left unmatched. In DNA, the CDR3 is TGTGCCAGCAGCTTAGCGGCTAGCGGGGGGGCCGGAGATACGCAGTATTTT. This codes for CASSLAASGGAGDTQYF.

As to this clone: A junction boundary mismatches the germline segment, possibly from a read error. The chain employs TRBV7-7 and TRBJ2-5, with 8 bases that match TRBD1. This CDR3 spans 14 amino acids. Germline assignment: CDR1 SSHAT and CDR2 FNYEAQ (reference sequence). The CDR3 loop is CASSLGTGPGTQYF. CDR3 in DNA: TGTGCTAGCAGCTTAGGGACAGGCCCAGGGACCCAGTACTTC.

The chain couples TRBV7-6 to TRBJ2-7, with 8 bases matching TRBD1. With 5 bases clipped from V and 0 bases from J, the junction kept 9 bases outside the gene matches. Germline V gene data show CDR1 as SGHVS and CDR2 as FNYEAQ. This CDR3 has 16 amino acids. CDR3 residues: CASSPAGTGASYEQYF. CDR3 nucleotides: TGTGCCAGCAGCCCTGCCGGGACAGGAGCCTCCTACGAGCAGTACTTC. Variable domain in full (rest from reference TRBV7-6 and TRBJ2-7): GAGVSQSPRYKVTKRGQDVALRCDPISGHVSLYWYRQALGQGPEFLTYFNYEAQQDKSGLPNDRFSAERPEGSISTLTIQRTEQRDSAMYRCASSPAGTGASYEQYFGPGTRLTVT.

The CDR3 spells CASSLAHREGNEQFF. CDR3 coding DNA: TGTGCCAGCAGCTTAGCCCACAGGGAGGGCAATGAGCAGTTCTTC. The rearrangement uses TRBV7-9 and TRBJ2-1; tentatively, D is TRBD2 (7 bases). CDR3 length equals 15 residues. The germline V gene has CDR1 SEHNR and CDR2 FQNEAQ (reference sequence). Trimming stripped 0 bases from V and 6 bases from J, with 12 bases between.

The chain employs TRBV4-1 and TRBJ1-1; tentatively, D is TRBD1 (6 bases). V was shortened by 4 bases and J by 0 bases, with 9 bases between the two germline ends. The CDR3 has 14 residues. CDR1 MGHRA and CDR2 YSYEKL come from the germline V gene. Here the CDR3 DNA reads TGCGCCAGCAGCCTCGGACAGATGAACACTGAAGCTTTCTTT. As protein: CASSLGQMNTEAFF.

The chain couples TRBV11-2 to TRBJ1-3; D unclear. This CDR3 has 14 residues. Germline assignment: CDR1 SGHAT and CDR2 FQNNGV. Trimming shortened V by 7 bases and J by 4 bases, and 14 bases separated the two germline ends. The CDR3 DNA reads TGTGCCAGCACCGATACCCTGACAGGAAACACCATATATTTT. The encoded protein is CASTDTLTGNTIYF.

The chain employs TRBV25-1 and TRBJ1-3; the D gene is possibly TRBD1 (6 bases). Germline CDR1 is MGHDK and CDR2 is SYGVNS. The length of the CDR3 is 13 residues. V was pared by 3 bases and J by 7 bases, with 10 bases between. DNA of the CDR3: TGTGCCAGCAGTGAGGGGGCGCGGAACACCATATATTTT. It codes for CASSEGARNTIYF.

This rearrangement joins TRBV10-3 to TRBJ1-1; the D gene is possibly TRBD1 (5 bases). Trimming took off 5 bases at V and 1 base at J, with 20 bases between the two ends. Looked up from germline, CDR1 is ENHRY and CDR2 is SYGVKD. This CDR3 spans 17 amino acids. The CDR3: CAISRRGVITPNTEAFF. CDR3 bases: TGTGCCATCAGTAGGAGGGGCGTCATCACCCCGAACACTGAAGCTTTCTTT.

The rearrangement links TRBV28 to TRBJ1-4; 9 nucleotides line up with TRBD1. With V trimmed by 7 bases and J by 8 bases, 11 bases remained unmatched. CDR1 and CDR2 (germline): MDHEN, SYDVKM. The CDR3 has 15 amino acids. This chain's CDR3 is CASISTGTGNEKLFF. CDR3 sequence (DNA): TGTGCCAGCATTTCCACCGGGACAGGGAACGAAAAACTGTTTTTT. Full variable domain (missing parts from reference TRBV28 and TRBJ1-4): DVKVTQSSRYLVKRTGEKVFLECVQDMDHENMFWYRQDPGLGLRLIYFSYDVKMKEKGDIPEGYSVSREKKERFSLILESASTNQTSMYLCASISTGTGNEKLFFGSGTQLSVL.

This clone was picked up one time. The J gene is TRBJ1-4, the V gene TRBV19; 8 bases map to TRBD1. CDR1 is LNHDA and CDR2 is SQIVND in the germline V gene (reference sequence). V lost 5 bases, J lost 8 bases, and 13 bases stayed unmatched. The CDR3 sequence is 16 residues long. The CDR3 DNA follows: TGTGCCAGTAGTGCGGCCGGGACAGGAACGGCGGAAAAACTGTTTTTT. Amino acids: CASSAAGTGTAEKLFF.